The next 7 T cell receptor beta chains were all read from a single sample in a study of T-cell memory formation after mild COVID-19. TCRdb analysed the 5' RACE reads with MiXCR anew, one entry per CDR3 protein. The sample carries fewer than 200,000 distinct CDR3 sequences, 20% to 25% recorded once. Material: PBMCs or a T cell subset sorted from them (not recorded which). Receptors were obtained from an adult woman who had mild COVID-19 (a few samples of this study predate the infection). Cell type and time point are not known.

The V and J genes are TRBV29-1 and TRBJ1-2; unclear D gene. V was shortened by 4 bases and J by 1 base, with 4 bases between the two germline ends. The CDR3 length is 11 residues. CDR1 is SQVTM and CDR2 is ANQGSEA in the germline V gene. CDR3 coding DNA: TGCAGCGTTGGAGTTAACTATGGCTACACCTTC. It is translated as CSVGVNYGYTF.

This clonotype has more than one count but fewer than ten. The V gene is TRBV29-1, the J gene TRBJ2-1, with 11 bases identical to TRBD1. V was pared by 4 bases and J by 6 bases, with 5 bases of the junction left unmatched. Per the germline V gene, CDR1 is SQVTM and CDR2 is ANQGSEA. This CDR3 is 14 amino acids long. CDR3 DNA sequence: TGCAGCGTTGTTGGGACAGGGGGTCGCAATGAGCAGTTCTTC. As protein: CSVVGTGGRNEQFF.

The chain uses TRBV7-9 and TRBJ1-3, with TRBD1 matching over 9 bases. Trimming at V came to 5 bases and at J to 0 bases, leaving 5 bases not matched to a gene. Germline values: CDR1 SEHNR, CDR2 FQNEAQ (reference sequence). This CDR3 is 16 amino acids long. The CDR3: CASSAWTGVSGNTIYF. CDR3 nucleotide sequence: TGTGCCAGCAGCGCATGGACAGGGGTCTCTGGAAACACCATATATTTT. The whole variable domain, remainder taken from reference TRBV7-9 and TRBJ1-3, is DTGVSQNPRHKITKRGQNVTFRCDPISEHNRLYWYRQTLGQGPEFLTYFQNEAQLEKSRLLSDRFSAERPKGSFSTLEIQRTEQGDSAMYLCASSAWTGVSGNTIYFGEGSWLTVV.

This clonotype was seen only a few times. The chain links TRBV5-1 to TRBJ2-7, with 7 positions matching TRBD1. J gave up 3 bases and V 2 bases, and 5 bases lay outside the gene matches. The CDR3 loop spans 14 amino acids. Germline V lookup: CDR1 SGHRS, CDR2 YFSETQ. The DNA of the CDR3 is TGCGCCAGCAGCTTCTGGGACAGAAGCTACGAGCAGTACTTC. Amino acid sequence: CASSFWDRSYEQYF.

This clonotype was detected ten times or more. The V call is TRBV3-1, the J call TRBJ2-4; 7 nucleotides align to TRBD2. Germline assignment: CDR1 LGHDT and CDR2 YNNKEL (reference sequence). The CDR3 length is 14 residues. V lost 3 bases to trimming and J lost 8 bases; unmatched junction nucleotides: 7. The CDR3 sequence: CASSQGGDADIQYF. The CDR3 bases are TGTGCCAGCAGCCAGGGAGGGGACGCGGACATTCAGTACTTC.

This clonotype was detected many times. The chain carries TRBV5-1 and TRBJ2-3; 7 nucleotides agree with TRBD2. V was clipped by 6 bases and J by 2 bases; unmatched bases: 6. The CDR3 has 14 residues. Germline CDR1 SGHRS, CDR2 YFSETQ. CDR3 in amino acids: CASTQAGNTDTQYF. DNA of the CDR3: TGCGCCAGCACCCAAGCGGGGAACACAGATACGCAGTATTTT.

This sequence joins TRBV5-4 and TRBJ1-2; no reliable D call. The CDR3 totals 13 residues. With 3 bases removed from V and 4 bases from J, the gap between germline ends came to 10 bases. The V gene's germline CDR1 is SGHNT and CDR2 YYREEE (reference sequence). CDR3 DNA sequence: TGTGCCAGCAGCTCGCTCGACGGCTATGGCTACACCTTC. As protein: CASSSLDGYGYTF.